A selection of T cell receptor beta chains follows, all from one sample in a study of tissue T cells after allogeneic stem cell transplantation. TCRdb's table, derived via immunoSEQ multiplex PCR, lists solely in-frame clones and lacks some. The data show roughly 9,000 clones, 65% seen once. The specimen comprised tissue from the stomach, sampled at autopsy. The receptors stem from a male donor at least 60 years old with lung cancer. Both conserved end residues are part of each CDR3. Each record gives: CDR3 length, J gene, V gene, clone size, D gene, CDR3 protein, CDR3 DNA. D genes are given only for firm matches. Size is stated for part of the rows, as once, few or many counts, or as a class when the clone is expanded.

len: 17; j_gene: TRBJ2-7; v_gene: TRBV21-1; abundance: NA; d_gene: NA; CDR3aa: CASSKDLGTMSSYEQYF; CDR3nt: TGTGCCAGCAGCAAAGATCTAGGGACCATGAGCTCCTACGAGCAGTACTTC
len: 15; j_gene: TRBJ1-2; v_gene: TRBV6-5; abundance: NA; d_gene: TRBD1; CDR3aa: CASSYGGTGYYGYTF; CDR3nt: TGTGCCAGCAGTTACGGCGGGACAGGGTACTATGGCTACACCTTC
len: 13; j_gene: TRBJ2-1; v_gene: TRBV9; abundance: NA; d_gene: NA; CDR3aa: CASSVEPSNEQFF; CDR3nt: TGTGCCAGCAGCGTAGAGCCTAGTAATGAGCAGTTCTTC
len: 15; j_gene: TRBJ2-7; v_gene: TRBV11-2; abundance: NA; d_gene: TRBD1; CDR3aa: CASSLVGDRGYEQYF; CDR3nt: TGTGCCAGCAGCTTAGTAGGGGACAGGGGCTACGAGCAGTACTTC
len: 15; j_gene: TRBJ2-1; v_gene: TRBV11-2; abundance: NA; d_gene: TRBD1; CDR3aa: CASSHGQGSFNEQFF; CDR3nt: TGTGCCAGCAGCCATGGACAGGGATCTTTCAATGAGCAGTTCTTC
len: 14; j_gene: TRBJ1-1; v_gene: TRBV18; abundance: NA; d_gene: TRBD1; CDR3aa: CASSPQTGHTEAFF; CDR3nt: TGTGCCAGCTCACCACAGACAGGGCACACTGAAGCTTTCTTT
len: 15; j_gene: TRBJ1-4; v_gene: TRBV4-3; abundance: once; d_gene: NA; CDR3aa: CASSQVPGRAEKLFF; CDR3nt: TGCGCCAGCAGCCAAGTGCCGGGAAGGGCGGAAAAACTGTTTTTT
len: 14; j_gene: TRBJ1-3; v_gene: TRBV19; abundance: NA; d_gene: TRBD1; CDR3aa: CATRGQYAGNTIYF; CDR3nt: TGTGCCACAAGGGGACAGTATGCTGGAAACACCATATATTTT
len: 13; j_gene: TRBJ2-7; v_gene: TRBV12-3/TRBV12-4; abundance: few; d_gene: TRBD1; CDR3aa: CASSLLTGDEQYF; CDR3nt: TGTGCCAGCAGCCTTTTGACAGGGGACGAGCAGTACTTC
len: 15; j_gene: TRBJ2-7; v_gene: TRBV6-2/TRBV6-3; abundance: NA; d_gene: NA; CDR3aa: CASSYSDGQLREQYF; CDR3nt: TGTGCCAGCAGTTACTCGGACGGGCAGCTACGAGAGCAGTACTTC
len: 13; j_gene: TRBJ2-7; v_gene: TRBV20-1; abundance: NA; d_gene: NA; CDR3aa: CSASLGQPYEQYF; CDR3nt: TGCAGTGCTAGTCTAGGCCAACCCTACGAGCAGTACTTC
len: 20; j_gene: TRBJ2-6; v_gene: TRBV6-1; abundance: NA; d_gene: NA; CDR3aa: CASSERVVGDGYSGANVLTF; CDR3nt: TGTGCCAGCAGTGAAAGGGTAGTTGGGGACGGATACTCTGGGGCCAACGTCCTGACTTTC
len: 13; j_gene: TRBJ1-1; v_gene: TRBV20-1; abundance: NA; d_gene: TRBD1; CDR3aa: CSASEQGDTEAFF; CDR3nt: TGCAGTGCTAGTGAACAGGGGGACACTGAAGCTTTCTTT
len: 11; j_gene: TRBJ2-5; v_gene: TRBV12-3/TRBV12-4; abundance: NA; d_gene: NA; CDR3aa: CASSPGETQYF; CDR3nt: TGTGCCAGCAGTCCAGGGGAGACCCAGTACTTC
len: 15; j_gene: TRBJ2-7; v_gene: TRBV14; abundance: NA; d_gene: TRBD2; CDR3aa: CASSQGLAGAYEQYF; CDR3nt: TGTGCCAGCAGCCAGGGACTAGCGGGGGCCTACGAGCAGTACTTC
len: 16; j_gene: TRBJ2-5; v_gene: TRBV3-1/TRBV3-2; abundance: NA; d_gene: NA; CDR3aa: CASSLPLYVAQETQYF; CDR3nt: TGTGCCAGCAGCCTTCCTCTTTATGTGGCCCAAGAGACCCAGTACTTC
len: 15; j_gene: TRBJ2-2; v_gene: TRBV9; abundance: NA; d_gene: NA; CDR3aa: CASSGAYLGTGELFF; CDR3nt: TGTGCCAGCAGCGGGGCCTACCTGGGCACCGGGGAGCTGTTTTTT
len: 15; j_gene: TRBJ1-1; v_gene: TRBV13; abundance: NA; d_gene: TRBD1; CDR3aa: CASSLAGGRNTEAFF; CDR3nt: TGTGCCAGCAGCTTAGCAGGGGGCCGGAACACTGAAGCTTTCTTT
len: 13; j_gene: TRBJ2-7; v_gene: TRBV11-2; abundance: NA; d_gene: NA; CDR3aa: CASSTIQRYEQYF; CDR3nt: TGTGCCAGCAGCACAATACAGAGATACGAGCAGTACTTC
len: 14; j_gene: TRBJ1-1; v_gene: TRBV10-3; abundance: few; d_gene: NA; CDR3aa: CAIREIDRNTEAFF; CDR3nt: TGTGCCATCAGAGAAATCGACAGGAACACTGAAGCTTTCTTT
len: 19; j_gene: TRBJ2-5; v_gene: TRBV4-2; abundance: NA; d_gene: TRBD2; CDR3aa: CASSQSGRGLAGVSETQYF; CDR3nt: TGTGCCAGCAGCCAATCGGGTCGGGGACTAGCGGGAGTCTCAGAGACCCAGTACTTC
len: 14; j_gene: TRBJ2-2; v_gene: TRBV27; abundance: NA; d_gene: NA; CDR3aa: CASSAGEFTGELFF; CDR3nt: TGTGCCAGCTCCGCAGGGGAGTTCACCGGGGAGCTGTTTTTT
len: 15; j_gene: TRBJ2-3; v_gene: TRBV21-1; abundance: NA; d_gene: NA; CDR3aa: CASSKEGGRTDTQYF; CDR3nt: TGTGCCAGCAGCAAAGAAGGGGGGCGGACAGATACGCAGTATTTT
len: 14; j_gene: TRBJ2-7; v_gene: TRBV18; abundance: NA; d_gene: NA; CDR3aa: CASSEFGQRYEQYF; CDR3nt: TGTGCCAGCTCTGAATTTGGACAGAGGTACGAGCAGTACTTC
len: 14; j_gene: TRBJ2-3; v_gene: TRBV2; abundance: few; d_gene: TRBD1; CDR3aa: CASTQQGGTDTQYF; CDR3nt: TGTGCCAGCACCCAGCAGGGGGGCACAGATACGCAGTATTTT
len: 15; j_gene: TRBJ2-2; v_gene: TRBV28; abundance: NA; d_gene: TRBD2; CDR3aa: CASSWTSGNTGELFF; CDR3nt: TGTGCCAGCAGTTGGACTAGCGGAAACACCGGGGAGCTGTTTTTT
len: 16; j_gene: TRBJ1-1; v_gene: TRBV5-5; abundance: NA; d_gene: TRBD1; CDR3aa: CASSLTGTDMNTEAFF; CDR3nt: TGTGCCAGCAGCTTAACCGGGACAGATATGAACACTGAAGCTTTCTTT
len: 14; j_gene: TRBJ2-1; v_gene: TRBV7-2; abundance: NA; d_gene: TRBD2; CDR3aa: CASSLERGWGEQFF; CDR3nt: TGTGCCAGCAGCTTAGAGCGGGGGTGGGGTGAGCAGTTCTTC
len: 15; j_gene: TRBJ1-6; v_gene: TRBV18; abundance: NA; d_gene: NA; CDR3aa: CASSPPGFYNSPLHF; CDR3nt: TGTGCCAGCTCACCACCGGGTTTCTATAATTCACCCCTCCACTTT
len: 14; j_gene: TRBJ2-7; v_gene: TRBV29-1; abundance: NA; d_gene: TRBD1; CDR3aa: CSAGQGGRAYEQYF; CDR3nt: TGCAGCGCGGGACAGGGGGGACGAGCCTACGAGCAGTACTTC
len: 13; j_gene: TRBJ2-5; v_gene: TRBV7-6; abundance: NA; d_gene: TRBD1; CDR3aa: CASSLGQWETQYF; CDR3nt: TGTGCCAGCAGCTTGGGACAGTGGGAGACCCAGTACTTC
len: 14; j_gene: TRBJ1-1; v_gene: TRBV10-3; abundance: NA; d_gene: NA; CDR3aa: CAIRSRGGDTEAFF; CDR3nt: TGTGCCATCAGGAGCCGAGGGGGGGACACTGAAGCTTTCTTT
len: 15; j_gene: TRBJ2-1; v_gene: TRBV6-5; abundance: once; d_gene: NA; CDR3aa: CASSYSTGKNNEQFF; CDR3nt: TGTGCCAGCAGTTACTCAACAGGGAAGAACAATGAGCAGTTCTTC
len: 15; j_gene: TRBJ2-7; v_gene: TRBV11-1; abundance: medium-sized; d_gene: NA; CDR3aa: CASSLATGVAYEQYF; CDR3nt: TGTGCCAGCAGCTTAGCGACTGGGGTGGCCTACGAGCAGTACTTC
len: 14; j_gene: TRBJ1-4; v_gene: TRBV5-4; abundance: NA; d_gene: NA; CDR3aa: CASSIADGGEKLFF; CDR3nt: TGTGCCAGCAGCATCGCGGATGGAGGTGAAAAACTGTTTTTT
len: 18; j_gene: TRBJ2-1; v_gene: TRBV5-1; abundance: few; d_gene: TRBD2; CDR3aa: CASSSQVTSGRAEDEQFF; CDR3nt: TGCGCCAGCAGCTCTCAGGTTACTAGCGGGAGGGCCGAGGATGAGCAGTTCTTC
len: 13; j_gene: TRBJ2-1; v_gene: TRBV11-2; abundance: few; d_gene: NA; CDR3aa: CASSLVVASEQFF; CDR3nt: TGTGCCAGCAGCTTAGTGGTAGCGTCCGAGCAGTTCTTC
len: 14; j_gene: TRBJ2-7; v_gene: TRBV19; abundance: NA; d_gene: NA; CDR3aa: CASKGQGFTYEQYF; CDR3nt: TGTGCCAGTAAAGGTCAGGGGTTCACCTACGAGCAGTACTTC
len: 15; j_gene: TRBJ2-2; v_gene: TRBV11-2; abundance: medium-sized; d_gene: NA; CDR3aa: CASSFRAGLAGELFF; CDR3nt: TGTGCCAGCAGCTTTCGGGCAGGGTTGGCCGGGGAGCTGTTTTTT
len: 16; j_gene: TRBJ2-1; v_gene: TRBV29-1; abundance: NA; d_gene: NA; CDR3aa: CSVESPDRSSYNEQFF; CDR3nt: TGCAGCGTTGAATCGCCCGACAGGAGCTCCTACAATGAGCAGTTCTTC
len: 15; j_gene: TRBJ2-1; v_gene: TRBV6-5; abundance: NA; d_gene: NA; CDR3aa: CASSYGRKTYNEQFF; CDR3nt: TGTGCCAGCAGTTACGGGAGGAAAACCTACAATGAGCAGTTCTTC
len: 13; j_gene: TRBJ1-5; v_gene: TRBV6-5; abundance: NA; d_gene: TRBD1; CDR3aa: CASRVQGDQPQHF; CDR3nt: TGTGCCAGCAGGGTCCAGGGGGATCAGCCCCAGCATTTT
len: 14; j_gene: TRBJ1-2; v_gene: TRBV30; abundance: once; d_gene: NA; CDR3aa: CAWRRFPLNYGYTF; CDR3nt: TGTGCCTGGAGAAGGTTTCCCCTTAACTATGGCTACACCTTC
len: 15; j_gene: TRBJ2-7; v_gene: TRBV3-1/TRBV3-2; abundance: few; d_gene: NA; CDR3aa: CASSQEWRRSYEQYF; CDR3nt: TGTGCCAGCAGCCAAGAGTGGCGCCGCTCCTACGAGCAGTACTTC